What follows describes a single T cell receptor (beta chain). This clonotype was observed a few times. The antigen it recognizes is unknown. No much larger clonotype is one base removed from it; base qualities were not supplied. The source of the sample is a study of identical twins (dated by TCRdb to about 2016). About the full investigation: To test whether fetal clonotypes persist, this study deep-sequenced TCR alpha and beta repertoires from monozygotic twins, from unrelated adults of various ages, and from cord blood. To rule out contamination, replicate twin experiments were performed at different times with different library preparation protocols. What the study reported, not specific to this receptor: Zero-insertion analyses could be partly confounded by invariant T cells such as MAIT and iNKT, although diverse VJ usage argued against such confounding for most clonotypes. Out-of-frame TCR alpha sharing in monozygotic twins was systematically underestimated by recombination models, whereas sharing between unrelated individuals was in agreement with the recombination models. Fewer insertions were carried by abundant cord blood beta clonotypes, a similar but weaker trend appeared in young adult naive repertoires, and no such trend appeared in memory repertoires. Compared with coincidental sharing between unrelated individuals, out-of-frame TCR alpha sequences shared between twins showed an excess of sequences with low generation probability. Because the same donors could not be followed over many years, the conclusions relied on cross-sectional statistical analysis. In beta out-of-frame sequences, excess twin sharing was weaker, because having fewer shared sequences lowered the signal-to-noise ratio.

Every donor was a healthy Caucasian. Three pairs of female monozygotic twins, all aged roughly 18 to 29 years, were included in the twin cohort. Positive isolation kits from Invitrogen were used to isolate the CD4+ and CD8+ T cell populations. Libraries were built with 5' RACE. The reads were generated on an Illumina HiSeq 2000. A universal primer binding site was added through template switching, and the final cDNA carried a unique molecular identifier so that TCR cDNA molecules could be counted accurately. First-strand cDNA for TCR alpha and beta chains was synthesized from specific primers in the conserved constant-segment region. To control for contamination, every cDNA library carried two barcodes: a SMART-Mk sample barcode plus Illumina barcodes. TruSeq adapter sequences and Illumina sample barcodes were added in two successive PCR steps. The TCR alpha and beta cDNA libraries were sequenced on the Illumina HiSeq platform using custom primers. The authors' pipeline ran thus. MiGEC was used to process raw reads and extract unique molecular identifiers, and MiXCR was used to find CDR3 positions. Recombination models were inferred per individual with the repgenHMM and IGoR tools using an EM algorithm. Shared clonotypes were analyzed with the tcR package in R, and sharing was normalized by the product of cloneset sizes. To study raw recombination free of thymic and clonal selection effects, out-of-frame nonproductive sequences were analyzed. TCRdb trimmed public reads at Q25 via fastp, called clones via MiXCR and kept in-frame beta chains. One record per CDR3 amino acid sequence lists the most common genes and DNA. The authors' filters were not applied to this entry. Counted in this sample were about 460,000 distinct CDR3 sequences; more than 13% of them appeared once. The ten largest clones represent more than 0.5% of the sample.

Counted from cysteine to phenylalanine, this CDR3 has 14 amino acids. The only DNA kept is the CDR3, 42 bases in frame from the first base. Cut back by 2 bases and 10 bases, the V and J ends lie 15 bases apart. From a lookup of the germline V gene, CDR1 and CDR2 are ENHRY and SYGVKD. This same sample was also taken into another study, of yellow fever vaccine responses in identical twins. Reported in the second study: The T cell response to vaccination in identical twins was reported by the authors to appear partly convergent and partly personalized. Focusing on identical twins, the study followed the T cell clones that responded to the vaccine, and did so with precision.

What was sequenced was CD4+ T cells sorted from blood. The sequence came from a woman in her late teens or twenties in good health. The V and J genes are TRBV10-3 and TRBJ2-1; matching of 6 bases hints at TRBD1 as the D gene. CDR3 protein: CAISERDNRREQFF. The DNA sequence is as follows: TGTGCCATCAGTGAGAGGGACAACCGTCGGGAGCAGTTCTTC.